This T cell receptor beta chain was recovered during a study of T cells after yellow fever vaccination. This CDR3 spans 15 amino acids. V was pared by 0 bases and J by 5 bases, with 13 bases between. Germline CDR1 and CDR2: SGDLS and YYNGEE. TCRdb called the 5' RACE reads again in MiXCR, with one record for every CDR3 protein. The table shows approximately 300,000 distinct CDR3 sequences, with approximately 7% occurring only once. The source of this sequence is a man aged 18 to 29 who received the YFV17D yellow fever vaccine. The source was PBMCs, collected about 41 days after the first yellow fever vaccination. V gene TRBV9 combines with J gene TRBJ2-3; D may be TRBD1 (6 bases). The CDR3: CASSVEGRGGDTQYF. DNA of the CDR3: TGTGCCAGCAGCGTAGAGGGCAGGGGTGGAGATACGCAGTATTTT. Drawing the rest from reference TRBV9 and TRBJ2-3, the complete variable domain is DSGVTQTPKHLITATGQRVTLRCSPRSGDLSVYWYQQSLDQGLQFLIQYYNGEERAKGNILERFSAQQFPDLHSELNLSSLELGDSALYFCASSVEGRGGDTQYFGPGTRLTVL.